A selection of T cell receptor beta chains follows, all from one sample in a study of shared clonotypes between healthy human individuals. The protocol was immunoSEQ multiplex PCR, while the TCRdb copy is restricted to in-frame clones and leaves out a portion. The repertoire holds some 1.4 million clones, with roughly 96% as singletons. Input material: naive CD4+ T cells sorted from blood. These TCRs come from a man under 40 in good health. Both conserved end residues are part of each CDR3. D genes are given only for firm matches. Not every row has a clone size; where given, it reads once, few, many or a size class.

>-|TRBD1|TRBJ2-1|TRBV20-1
TGCAGTGCTACGGACAGGGGGCTGTTCTTC
CSATDRGLFF
>-|TRBD1|TRBJ2-1|TRBV5-1
TGCGCCAGCAGCCCTAGCGGGACAGGGGGTTACAATGAGCAGTTCTTC
CASSPSGTGGYNEQFF
>few|-|TRBJ2-2|TRBV9
TGTGCCAGCAGCGTAGGGGTCTCGCGGGAAGGCGGGGAGCTGTTTTTT
CASSVGVSREGGELFF
>-|-|TRBJ1-2|TRBV25-1
TGTGCCAGCAGTCAACCAAGTACAACTTTGGCAAAAGGCTACACCTTC
CASSQPSTTLAKGYTF
>-|-|TRBJ2-7|TRBV18
TGTGCCAGCTCAACCACCTCCCCGGGCCCCGGCCCTTACGAGCAGTACTTC
CASSTTSPGPGPYEQYF
>-|-|TRBJ1-5|TRBV2
TGTGCCAGCAAGGTGGGGCAGCTCGGGAATCAGCCCCAGCATTTT
CASKVGQLGNQPQHF
>-|TRBD1|TRBJ1-1|TRBV19
TGTGCCAGTAGTCCGGGACAGGGAAACACTGAAGCTTTCTTT
CASSPGQGNTEAFF
>-|TRBD2|TRBJ2-1|TRBV5-4
TGTGCCAGCAGCACCCTAGCGGGAGGGGGGAATGAGCAGTTCTTC
CASSTLAGGGNEQFF
>-|TRBD2|TRBJ2-3|TRBV7-6
TGTGCCAGCAGCTTAGCGTTGAGCGGGACTAGCAGAGATACGCAGTATTTT
CASSLALSGTSRDTQYF
>-|-|TRBJ1-1|TRBV6-4
TGTGCCACCACTGGGTTCAGGGACACTGAAGCTTTCTTT
CATTGFRDTEAFF
>-|-|TRBJ2-2|TRBV7-9
TGTGCCAGCAGCTCCCTGAGTTTCGGGGAGCTGTTTTTT
CASSSLSFGELFF
>-|-|TRBJ1-3|TRBV10-1
TGCGCCAGCAGTGATCGGAACTCTGGAAACACCATATATTTT
CASSDRNSGNTIYF
>once|-|TRBJ1-2|TRBV9
TGTGCCAGCAGCACCCGACCTGCTGACTATGGCTACACCTTC
CASSTRPADYGYTF
>once|-|TRBJ1-1|TRBV18
TGTGCCAGCTCACCACGGGGCAAGGGGGGTGGGCTGATGAACACTGAAGCTTTCTTT
CASSPRGKGGGLMNTEAFF
>-|TRBD1|TRBJ1-4|TRBV7-6
TGTGCCAGCAGCTCAGGGACAGCGGGCGAAAAACTGTTTTTT
CASSSGTAGEKLFF
>-|-|TRBJ1-1|TRBV5-1
TGCGCCAGCAGCTTGGAGACAGGCTTTGGGACTGAAGCTTTCTTT
CASSLETGFGTEAFF
>-|-|TRBJ1-1|TRBV6-6
TGTGCCAGCAGTTACGGGCAGAGAGCTTTCTTT
CASSYGQRAFF
>-|-|TRBJ1-1|TRBV29-1
TGCAGCGTTGAAAGGGCTTCGGCGGAAGCTTTCTTT
CSVERASAEAFF
>-|-|TRBJ2-1|TRBV7-9
TGTGCCAGCAGCCAGGACCGGGACCCAAGCATAGATGAGCAGTTCTTC
CASSQDRDPSIDEQFF
>-|TRBD2|TRBJ2-5|TRBV11-2
TGTGCCAGCAGTTTGCTAGCGGGAGCGGCGGAGACCCAGTACTTC
CASSLLAGAAETQYF
>-|-|TRBJ2-1|TRBV5-1
TGCGCCAGCAGCCCCTGGGATAGCGGAGGCCCTGAGCAGTTCTTC
CASSPWDSGGPEQFF
>-|-|TRBJ1-5|TRBV15
TGTGCCACCAGCCTGCGCAATCAGCCCCAGCATTTT
CATSLRNQPQHF
>-|-|TRBJ2-7|TRBV14
TGTGCCAGCAGCCAATATCAGGTAGCGATCTACGAGCAGTACTTC
CASSQYQVAIYEQYF
>-|-|TRBJ1-1|TRBV14
TGTGCCAGCAGCCAGTCAGTCCTCCGGGCTGCTTTCTTT
CASSQSVLRAAFF
>-|-|TRBJ2-7|TRBV15
TGTGCCACTACCTCCTCTTTTGGCTACGAGCAGTACTTC
CATTSSFGYEQYF
>-|-|TRBJ1-5|TRBV28
TGTGCCAGCAGTTTCGGTTTCTCGTACAGAAACAATCAGCCCCAGCATTTT
CASSFGFSYRNNQPQHF
>-|TRBD1|TRBJ1-5|TRBV19
TGTGCCAGTAGTATATTAGGCACAGGGGAGAATCAGCCCCAGCATTTT
CASSILGTGENQPQHF
>-|-|TRBJ2-7|TRBV7-9
TGTGCCAGCAGCTTAAACACCGCCCTGGTGCATTACGAGCAGTACTTC
CASSLNTALVHYEQYF
>-|-|TRBJ2-1|TRBV7-3
TGTGCCAGCAGCATTGGACTGACCTACAATGAGCAGTTCTTC
CASSIGLTYNEQFF
>-|-|TRBJ1-2|TRBV19
TGTGCCAGTAGTTATCTCGAAGGCTACACCTTC
CASSYLEGYTF
>-|-|TRBJ1-3|TRBV18
TGTGCCAGCTCACCCTTTAGGGTCGGTGGCTCTGGAAACACCATATATTTT
CASSPFRVGGSGNTIYF
>-|TRBD1|TRBJ2-7|TRBV7-2
TGTGCCAGCAGCTTAGAAGAGGGACAGACCTACGAGCAGTACTTC
CASSLEEGQTYEQYF
>-|-|TRBJ2-3|TRBV9
TGTGCCAGCAGTCCGCAGGGGGATACGCAGTATTTT
CASSPQGDTQYF